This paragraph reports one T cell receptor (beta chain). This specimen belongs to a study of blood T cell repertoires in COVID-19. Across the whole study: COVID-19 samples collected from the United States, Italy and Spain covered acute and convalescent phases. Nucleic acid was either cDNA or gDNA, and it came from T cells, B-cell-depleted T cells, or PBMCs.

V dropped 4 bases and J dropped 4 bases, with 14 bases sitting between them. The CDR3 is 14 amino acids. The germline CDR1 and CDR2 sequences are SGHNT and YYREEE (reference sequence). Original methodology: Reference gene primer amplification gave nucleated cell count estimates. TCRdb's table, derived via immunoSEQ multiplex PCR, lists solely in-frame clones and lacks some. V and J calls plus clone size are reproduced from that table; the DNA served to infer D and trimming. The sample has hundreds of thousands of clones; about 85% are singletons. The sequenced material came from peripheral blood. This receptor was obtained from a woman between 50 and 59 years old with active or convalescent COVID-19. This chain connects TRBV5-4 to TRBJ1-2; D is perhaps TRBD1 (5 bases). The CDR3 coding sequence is TGTGCCAGCAGCACCTCCCGGAGGGGCTATGGCTACACCTTC. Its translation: CASSTSRRGYGYTF.